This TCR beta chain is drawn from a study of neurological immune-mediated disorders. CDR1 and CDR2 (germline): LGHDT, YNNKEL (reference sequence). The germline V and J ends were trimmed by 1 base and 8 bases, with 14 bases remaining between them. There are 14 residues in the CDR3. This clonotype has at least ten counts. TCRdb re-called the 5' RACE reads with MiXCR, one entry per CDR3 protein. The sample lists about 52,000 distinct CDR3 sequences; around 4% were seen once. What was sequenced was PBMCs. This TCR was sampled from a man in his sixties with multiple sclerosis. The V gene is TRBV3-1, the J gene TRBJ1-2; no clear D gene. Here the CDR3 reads CASSQVDGLLGYTF. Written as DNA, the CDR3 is TGTGCCAGCAGCCAAGTGGACGGGCTTCTAGGCTACACCTTC.